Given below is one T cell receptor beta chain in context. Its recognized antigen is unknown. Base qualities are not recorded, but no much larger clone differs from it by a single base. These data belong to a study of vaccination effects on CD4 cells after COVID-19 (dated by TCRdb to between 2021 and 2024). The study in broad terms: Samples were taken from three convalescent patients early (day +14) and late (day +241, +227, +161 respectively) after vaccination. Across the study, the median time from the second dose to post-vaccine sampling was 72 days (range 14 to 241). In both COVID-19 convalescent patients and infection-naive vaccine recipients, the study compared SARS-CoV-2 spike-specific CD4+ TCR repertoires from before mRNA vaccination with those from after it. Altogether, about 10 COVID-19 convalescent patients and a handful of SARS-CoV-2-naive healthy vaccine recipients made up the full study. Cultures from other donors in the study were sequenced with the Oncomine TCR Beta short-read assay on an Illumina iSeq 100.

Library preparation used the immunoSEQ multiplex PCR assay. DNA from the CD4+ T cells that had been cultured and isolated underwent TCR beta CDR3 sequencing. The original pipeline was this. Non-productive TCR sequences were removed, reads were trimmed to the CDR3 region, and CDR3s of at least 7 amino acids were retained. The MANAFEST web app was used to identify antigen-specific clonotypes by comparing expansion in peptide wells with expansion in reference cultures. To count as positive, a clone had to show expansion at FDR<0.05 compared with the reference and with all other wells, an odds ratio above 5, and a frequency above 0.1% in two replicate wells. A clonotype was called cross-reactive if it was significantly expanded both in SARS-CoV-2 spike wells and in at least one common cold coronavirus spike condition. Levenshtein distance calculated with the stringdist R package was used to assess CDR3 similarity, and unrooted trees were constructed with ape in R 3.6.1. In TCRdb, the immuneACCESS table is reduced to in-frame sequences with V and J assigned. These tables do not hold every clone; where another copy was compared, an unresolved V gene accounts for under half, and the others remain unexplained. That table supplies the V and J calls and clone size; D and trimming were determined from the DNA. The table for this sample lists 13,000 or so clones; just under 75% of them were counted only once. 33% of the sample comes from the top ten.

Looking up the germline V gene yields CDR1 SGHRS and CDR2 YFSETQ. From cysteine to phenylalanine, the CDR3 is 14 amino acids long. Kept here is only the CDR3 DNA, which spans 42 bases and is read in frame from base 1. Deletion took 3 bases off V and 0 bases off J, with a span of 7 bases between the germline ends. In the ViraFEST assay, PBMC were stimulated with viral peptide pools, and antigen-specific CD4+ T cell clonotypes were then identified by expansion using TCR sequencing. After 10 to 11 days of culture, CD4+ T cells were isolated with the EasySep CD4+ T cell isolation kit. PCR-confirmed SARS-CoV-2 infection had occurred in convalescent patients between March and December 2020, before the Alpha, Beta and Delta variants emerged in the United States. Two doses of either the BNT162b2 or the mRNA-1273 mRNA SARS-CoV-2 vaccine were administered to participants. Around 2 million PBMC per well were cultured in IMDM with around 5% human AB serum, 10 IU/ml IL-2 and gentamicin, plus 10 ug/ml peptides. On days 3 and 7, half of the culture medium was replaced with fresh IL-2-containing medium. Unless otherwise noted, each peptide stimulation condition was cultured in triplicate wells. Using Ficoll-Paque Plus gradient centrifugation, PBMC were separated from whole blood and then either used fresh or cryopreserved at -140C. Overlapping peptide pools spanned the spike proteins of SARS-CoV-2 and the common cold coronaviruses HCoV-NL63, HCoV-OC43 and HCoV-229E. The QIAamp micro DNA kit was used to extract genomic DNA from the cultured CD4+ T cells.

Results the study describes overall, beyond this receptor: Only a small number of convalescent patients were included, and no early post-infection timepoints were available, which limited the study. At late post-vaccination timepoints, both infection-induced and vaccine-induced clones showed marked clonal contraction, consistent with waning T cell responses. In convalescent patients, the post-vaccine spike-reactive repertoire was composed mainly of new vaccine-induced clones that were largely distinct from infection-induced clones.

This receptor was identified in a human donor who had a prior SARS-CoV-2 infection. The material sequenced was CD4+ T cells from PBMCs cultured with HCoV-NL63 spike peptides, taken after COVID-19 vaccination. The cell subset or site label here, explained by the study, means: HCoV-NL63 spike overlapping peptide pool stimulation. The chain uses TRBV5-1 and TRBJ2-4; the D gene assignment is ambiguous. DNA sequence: TGCGCCAGCAGCTGGTCCTTAGCCAAAAACATTCAGTACTTC. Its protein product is CASSWSLAKNIQYF.